The subject of this entry is one TCR beta chain. Residents of about two dozen US areas, aged about 18 to 95 years, made up the participants. Cohort assignment relied on participant-reported clinical history. Original data processing: Amplification with reference gene primers provided the estimates of nucleated cell counts. Profiling relied on immunoSEQ multiplex PCR, and the TCRdb table lists in-frame clones only, not all of them. That table furnishes V, J and clone size, whereas the DNA furnished D and trimming. The sample carries fewer than 250,000 clones, just over 85% recorded once. The data derive from a study of blood T cell repertoires in COVID-19. Whole-study context: The analysed material was cDNA or gDNA that came from T cells, B-cell-depleted T cells, or PBMCs.

Germline CDR1 reads PRHDT; CDR2 reads FYEKMQ (reference sequence). This CDR3 region has 15 residues. J gave up 1 base and V 5 bases, and 6 bases lay outside the gene matches. The sequencing sample was made of PBMCs or T cells enriched from blood (not recorded which). The rearrangement joins TRBV13 to TRBJ2-3; 7 bases fit TRBD1. The TCR originated in a woman aged 35 to 49 with acute COVID-19. CDR3 sequence: CASSRRTGGTDTQYF. CDR3 nucleotide sequence: TGTGCCAGCAGCCGCCGAACAGGGGGCACAGATACGCAGTATTTT.